Following are 13 T cell receptor beta chains from one sample sequenced in a study of T-cell reconstitution after alpha-beta-depleted transplantation in children. During its preparation, the TCRbeta library received unique molecular identifiers. One entry per CDR3 protein, called by TCRdb with MiXCR from the PCR reads. In the table there are 450,000 to 700,000 distinct CDR3 sequences, 20% to 30% of which are singletons. The sequencing here drew on PBMCs, taken before TCRalphabeta/CD19-depleted stem cell transplant. These receptors came from a boy under three years old with Wiskott-Aldrich syndrome, due to receive a stem cell transplant.

This clonotype was counted only a few times. The chain joins TRBV6-1 to TRBJ2-5, with 12 positions matching TRBD1. Germline trimming cut 6 bases from V and 4 bases from J; bases unmatched to any gene: 12. The CDR3 is 17 residues long. Per germline, CDR1 MNHNS and CDR2 SASEGT. CDR3 coding DNA: TGTGCCAGCAGGGGGGACAGGGGGCCTCTACGGGGAGAGACCCAGTACTTC. Its translation is CASRGDRGPLRGETQYF.

The V and J genes are TRBV20-1 and TRBJ2-1; D is uncertain. The CDR3 consists of 13 residues. Germline CDR1 DFQATT, CDR2 SNEGSKA (reference sequence). The ends were cut back, 5 bases at V and 4 bases at J, with 12 bases in the middle. The CDR3 DNA is TGCAGTGCTCGAAGATCGATATACAATGAGCAGTTCTTC. Protein sequence: CSARRSIYNEQFF.

This chain connects TRBV7-2 to TRBJ1-1, with TRBD1 matching 9 bases. This CDR3 is built from 14 residues. CDR1 SGHTA and CDR2 FQGNSA come from the germline V gene. The J segment lost 10 bases and the V segment lost 2 bases, leaving 8 bases of the junction unmatched. In DNA, the CDR3 is TGTGCCAGCAGCTTACTCGGGACAGGGAGGGGAGCTTTCTTT. Protein sequence: CASSLLGTGRGAFF.

The rearrangement links TRBV11-2 to TRBJ2-7, with a tentative D call TRBD1 (6 bases). Germline-derived CDR1 and CDR2 are SGHAT and FQNNGV. Trimming took off 4 bases at V and 2 bases at J, with 12 bases between the two ends. The CDR3 contains 14 residues. For the CDR3, the DNA is TGTGCCAGCAGCTCGCACAGGGAAACCTACGAGCAGTACTTC. This gives the protein CASSSHRETYEQYF.

The rearrangement joins TRBV28 to TRBJ2-4; 9 bases fit TRBD1. The CDR3 length is 16 residues. The trim removed 4 bases at V and 6 bases at J, leaving 10 bases unmatched. Germline CDR1 and CDR2: MDHEN and SYDVKM. The CDR3 DNA follows: TGTGCCAGCAGTTCGCCCCGGGACAGGGCTCTAAACATTCAGTACTTC. It encodes CASSSPRDRALNIQYF.

The chain recombines TRBV7-9 with TRBJ2-7; 8 bases fit TRBD1. Trimming took 1 base from V and 2 from J; bases not matched to a gene: 4. Looked up from germline, CDR1 is SEHNR and CDR2 is FQNEAQ (reference sequence). This CDR3 is 15 amino acids long. The CDR3 coding sequence is TGTGCCAGCAGCTTAGGGACAGGGAGCCCCTACGAGCAGTACTTC. This sequence encodes CASSLGTGSPYEQYF.

This chain joins TRBV11-2 and TRBJ2-1, with 8 positions matching TRBD2. Germline CDR1 SGHAT, CDR2 FQNNGV. J lost 1 base, V lost 5 bases, and 10 bases had no gene match. This CDR3 contains 17 residues. CDR3 in amino acids: CASSGKTSASSYNEQFF. For the CDR3, the DNA is TGTGCCAGCAGCGGTAAGACTAGCGCCTCTTCCTACAATGAGCAGTTCTTC.

This clonotype was counted ten times or more. The chain recombines TRBV28 with TRBJ1-1; TRBD1 matches at 7 bases. This CDR3 is 13 amino acids long. After removal of 4 bases from V and 5 bases from J, the junction contained 4 bases not matched to a gene. Germline V lookup: CDR1 MDHEN, CDR2 SYDVKM. In DNA form, the CDR3 reads TGTGCCAGCAGTTCTCTGACAGGGACTGAAGCTTTCTTT. Protein: CASSSLTGTEAFF. The full variable domain, with the rest looked up from reference TRBV28 and TRBJ1-1, is DVKVTQSSRYLVKRTGEKVFLECVQDMDHENMFWYRQDPGLGLRLIYFSYDVKMKEKGDIPEGYSVSREKKERFSLILESASTNQTSMYLCASSSLTGTEAFFGQGTRLTVV.

The chain recombines TRBV25-1 with TRBJ1-2; 7 bases line up with TRBD1. The germline V gene encodes CDR1 MGHDK and CDR2 SYGVNS. This CDR3 spans 13 amino acids. Unmatched junction bases numbered 13, after V lost 10 bases and J lost 8 bases. Written as DNA, the CDR3 is TGTGCCACCCAGGGGGACCCCGGGAACGGCTACACCTTC. Its translation is CATQGDPGNGYTF.

The rearrangement joins TRBV30 to TRBJ1-2; D is uncertain. CDR1 is GTSNPN and CDR2 is SVGIG in the germline V gene (reference sequence). The CDR3 has 11 residues. Trimming removed 0 bases from V and 8 bases from J, with 7 bases in between. CDR3 region: CAWSVGSGYTF. CDR3 DNA: TGTGCCTGGAGTGTAGGGTCGGGCTACACCTTC.

The chain has TRBV12-3 or TRBV12-4 and TRBJ1-1; D uncertain. Trimming took 7 bases from V and 3 from J, leaving 9 bases between them. The CDR3 contains 12 residues. As DNA, the CDR3 is TGTGCCAGCACATTGGAGTACACTGAAGCTTTCTTT. Translated: CASTLEYTEAFF.

This clonotype was detected only a few times. The chain employs TRBV20-1 and TRBJ2-5; D is undetermined. CDR3 length: 12 amino acids. Germline CDR1 reads DFQATT; CDR2 reads SNEGSKA (reference sequence). Trimming removed 3 bases at V and 2 bases at J, with 7 bases between. The CDR3 is CSASYVQETQYF. CDR3 nucleotide sequence: TGCAGTGCTAGCTACGTTCAAGAGACCCAGTACTTC.

This clonotype occurred many times. The gene calls are TRBV6-5 and TRBJ2-1; no clear D gene. Per germline, CDR1 MNHEY and CDR2 SVGAGI. V lost 4 bases, J lost 6 bases, and 16 bases lay in between. The CDR3 spans 15 residues. CDR3 coding DNA: TGTGCCAGCAGTTCCCTCGCCGGAGTGGGCAATGAGCAGTTCTTC. Its translation: CASSSLAGVGNEQFF.